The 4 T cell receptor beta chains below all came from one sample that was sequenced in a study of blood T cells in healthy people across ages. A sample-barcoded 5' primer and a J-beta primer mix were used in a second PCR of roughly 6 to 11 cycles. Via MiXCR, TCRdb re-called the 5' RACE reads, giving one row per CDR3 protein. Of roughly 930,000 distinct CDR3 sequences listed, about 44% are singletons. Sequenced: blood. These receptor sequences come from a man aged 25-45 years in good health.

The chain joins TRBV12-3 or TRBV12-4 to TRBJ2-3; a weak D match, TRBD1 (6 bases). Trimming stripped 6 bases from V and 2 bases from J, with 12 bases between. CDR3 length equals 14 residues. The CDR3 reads CASSRDRLTDTQYF. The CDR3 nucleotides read TGTGCCAGCAGCCGTGACAGGCTCACAGATACGCAGTATTTT.

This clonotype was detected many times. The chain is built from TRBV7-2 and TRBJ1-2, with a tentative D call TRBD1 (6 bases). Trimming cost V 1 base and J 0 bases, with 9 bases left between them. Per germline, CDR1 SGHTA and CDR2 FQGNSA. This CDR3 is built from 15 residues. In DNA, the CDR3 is TGTGCCAGCAGCTTAGAAACAGGGTCTAACTATGGCTACACCTTC. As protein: CASSLETGSNYGYTF. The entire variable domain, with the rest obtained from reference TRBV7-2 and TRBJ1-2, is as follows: GAGVSQSPSNKVTEKGKDVELRCDPISGHTALYWYRQSLGQGLEFLIYFQGNSAPDKSGLPSDRFSAERTGGSVSTLTIQRTQQEDSAVYLCASSLETGSNYGYTFGSGTRLTVV.

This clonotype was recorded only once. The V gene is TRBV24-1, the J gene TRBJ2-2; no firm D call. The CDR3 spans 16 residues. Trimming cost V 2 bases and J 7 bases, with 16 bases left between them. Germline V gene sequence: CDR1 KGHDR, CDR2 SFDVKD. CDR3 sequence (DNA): TGTGCCACCAGTGATTCTGGAACGATGACGGTCGGGGAGCTGTTTTTT. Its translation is CATSDSGTMTVGELFF.

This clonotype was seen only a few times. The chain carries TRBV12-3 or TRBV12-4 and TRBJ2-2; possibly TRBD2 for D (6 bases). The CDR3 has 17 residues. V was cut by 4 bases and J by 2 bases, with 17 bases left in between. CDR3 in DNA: TGTGCCAGCAGTTCAAGAACGGGACTCGATAACACCGGGGAGCTGTTTTTT. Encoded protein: CASSSRTGLDNTGELFF.